This T cell receptor beta chain originates from a study of T cells after yellow fever vaccination. Study overall: Low-cell-number fractions underwent preparation using SMART-Seq v4 Ultra Low Input. Study-level results: Researchers cautioned that FACS-sorted repertoires could harbor abundant clonotypes contaminating from the bulk population. The study found a weaker secondary response that peaked faster, day 5 versus 15.

Making TCR cDNA involved 5'RACE template switching, which added UMIs and a universal primer site. TCRdb reanalysed the 5' RACE reads using MiXCR and keeps one entry per CDR3 protein. The sample holds more than 300,000 distinct CDR3 sequences; roughly 4.3% are singletons and the top ten take roughly a fifth. The CDR3 consists of 13 residues. CDR1 and CDR2 from the germline V gene are KGHDR and SFDVKD. Trimming cost V 7 bases and J 2 bases, with 9 bases left between them. This clonotype was observed at least ten times. Its specificity is unknown. This TCR was recovered from a man aged 18 to 35 who received the YFV17D yellow fever vaccine. The J gene is TRBJ2-3, the V gene TRBV24-1; D is unresolved. Source: PBMCs, taken 15 days after the yellow fever booster vaccination. CDR3 protein: CATRDPFTDTQYF. Here the CDR3 DNA reads TGTGCCACCAGGGACCCCTTCACAGATACGCAGTATTTT.